A single T cell receptor (beta chain) is shown here with its context. Per germline, CDR1 SGHRS and CDR2 YFSETQ. There are 14 residues in the CDR3. The ends were cut back, 0 bases at V and 5 bases at J, with 8 bases in the middle. Repertoires were generated with immunoSEQ multiplex PCR, while TCRdb's copy carries only in-frame clones and drops some. The sample yields about 160,000 clones, 90% to 95% seen once. The data belong to a study of control samples from healthy donors and cancer patients. The chain employs TRBV5-1 and TRBJ1-4; a weak D match, TRBD1 (6 bases). The sample consisted of blood. The clonotype comes from a woman in her thirties or forties in good health. CDR3 nucleotides: TGCGCCAGCAGCTTGGGAACAGGGAATGAAAAACTGTTTTTT. As protein: CASSLGTGNEKLFF. Using reference TRBV5-1 and TRBJ1-4 for the parts outside the CDR3, the full variable domain is KAGVTQTPRYLIKTRGQQVTLSCSPISGHRSVSWYQQTPGQGLQFLFEYFSETQRNKGNFPGRFSGRQFSNSRSEMNVSTLELGDSALYLCASSLGTGNEKLFFGSGTQLSVL.